This T cell receptor beta chain came from a study of identical twins. Study results and caveats: Invariant MAIT and iNKT cells may have partly biased zero-insertion analyses. Alpha sequences out of frame and shared by twins had excess low generation probability. In drawing conclusions, the study used cross-sectional statistical analysis and did not follow the same donors. Fewer insertions were carried by abundant cord blood beta clonotypes, but none was seen in memory repertoires.

TCRdb re-called the 5' RACE reads through MiXCR, storing one row per CDR3 protein. Of 300,000 to 350,000 distinct CDR3 sequences detected, 9% to 15% appear once; the ten largest clones hold around 6.9%. This clonotype has more than one count but fewer than ten. The antigen is not known. This CDR3 comprises 15 residues. Trimming took off 5 bases at V and 3 bases at J, with 14 bases between the two ends. CDR1 is SGHTA and CDR2 is FQGTGA in the germline V gene. The sample was also reused in another study, on yellow fever vaccine responses in identical twins.

Input material: CD8+ T cells sorted from blood. The chain joins TRBV7-3 to TRBJ1-5, with a tentative D call TRBD1 (5 bases). The sequence was collected from a woman aged 18-30 years in good health. CDR3 region: CASSTSHGANQPQHF. The CDR3 region has the DNA TGTGCCAGCAGCACTAGTCACGGGGCCAATCAGCCCCAGCATTTT.